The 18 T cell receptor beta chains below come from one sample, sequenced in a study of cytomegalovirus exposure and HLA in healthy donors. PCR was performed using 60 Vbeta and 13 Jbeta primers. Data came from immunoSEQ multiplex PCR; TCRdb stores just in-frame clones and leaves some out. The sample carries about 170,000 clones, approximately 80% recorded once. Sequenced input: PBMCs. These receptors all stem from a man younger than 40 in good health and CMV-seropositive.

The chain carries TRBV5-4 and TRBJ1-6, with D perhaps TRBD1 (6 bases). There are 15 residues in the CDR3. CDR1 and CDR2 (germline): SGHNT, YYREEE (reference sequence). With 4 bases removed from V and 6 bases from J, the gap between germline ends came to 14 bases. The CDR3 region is CASSGTQGSNSPLHF. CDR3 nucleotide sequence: TGTGCCAGCAGCGGGACACAGGGATCTAATTCACCCCTCCACTTT.

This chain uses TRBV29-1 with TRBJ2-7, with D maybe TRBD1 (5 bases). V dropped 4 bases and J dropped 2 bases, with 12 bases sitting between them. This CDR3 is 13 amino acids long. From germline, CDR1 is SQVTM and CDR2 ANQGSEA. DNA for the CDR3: TGCAGCGTTGCGGCAGGGATCCCCTACGAGCAGTACTTC. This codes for CSVAAGIPYEQYF.

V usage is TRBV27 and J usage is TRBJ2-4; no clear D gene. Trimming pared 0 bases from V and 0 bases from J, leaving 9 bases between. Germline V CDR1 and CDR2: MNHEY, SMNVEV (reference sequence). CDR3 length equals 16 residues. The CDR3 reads CASSLSYSLAKNIQYF. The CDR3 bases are TGTGCCAGCAGTTTATCTTACAGCTTAGCCAAAAACATTCAGTACTTC.

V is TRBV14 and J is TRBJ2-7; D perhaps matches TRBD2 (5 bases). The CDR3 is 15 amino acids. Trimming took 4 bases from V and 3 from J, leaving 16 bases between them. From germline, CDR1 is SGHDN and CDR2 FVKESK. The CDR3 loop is CASSLTGNRDYEQYF. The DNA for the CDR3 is TGTGCCAGCAGCCTAACCGGGAATAGGGACTACGAGCAGTACTTC. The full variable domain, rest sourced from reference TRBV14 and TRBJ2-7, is EAGVTQFPSHSVIEKGQTVTLRCDPISGHDNLYWYRRVMGKEIKFLLHFVKESKQDESGMPNNRFLAERTGGTYSTLKVQPAELEDSGVYFCASSLTGNRDYEQYFGPGTRLTVT.

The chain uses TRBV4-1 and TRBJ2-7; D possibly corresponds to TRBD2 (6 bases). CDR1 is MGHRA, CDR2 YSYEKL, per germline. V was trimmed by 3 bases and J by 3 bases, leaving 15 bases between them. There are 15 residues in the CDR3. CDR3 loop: CASSQGTGLIYEQYF. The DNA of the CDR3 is TGCGCCAGCAGCCAGGGGACTGGGCTTATCTACGAGCAGTACTTC.

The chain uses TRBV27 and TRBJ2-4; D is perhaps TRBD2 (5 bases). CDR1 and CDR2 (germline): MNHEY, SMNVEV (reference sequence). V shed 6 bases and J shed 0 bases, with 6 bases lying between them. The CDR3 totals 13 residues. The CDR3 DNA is TGTGCCAGCAGCCGGGGAGCCAAAAACATTCAGTACTTC. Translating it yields CASSRGAKNIQYF.

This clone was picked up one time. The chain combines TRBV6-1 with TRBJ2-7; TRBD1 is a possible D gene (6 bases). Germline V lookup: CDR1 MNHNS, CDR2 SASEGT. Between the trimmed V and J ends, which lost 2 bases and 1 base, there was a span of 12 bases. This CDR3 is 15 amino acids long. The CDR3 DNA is TGTGCCAGCAGTGAATGGAACGGACAGTCCTACGAGCAGTACTTC. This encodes CASSEWNGQSYEQYF.

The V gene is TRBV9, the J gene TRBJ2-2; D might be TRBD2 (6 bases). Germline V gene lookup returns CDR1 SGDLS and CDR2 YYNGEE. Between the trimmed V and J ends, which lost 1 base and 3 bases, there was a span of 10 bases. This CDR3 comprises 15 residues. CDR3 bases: TGTGCCAGCAGCGTAAGACTAGTCCACACCGGGGAGCTGTTTTTT. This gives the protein CASSVRLVHTGELFF.

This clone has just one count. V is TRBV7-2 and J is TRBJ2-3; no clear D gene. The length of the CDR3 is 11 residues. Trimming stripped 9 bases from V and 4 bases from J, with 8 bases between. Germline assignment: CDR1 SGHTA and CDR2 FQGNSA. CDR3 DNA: TGTGCCAGTGCCGAGCCAGATACGCAGTATTTT. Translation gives CASAEPDTQYF.

The CDR3 DNA reads TGTGCCAGCAGGCGGACTAGCGGGGGGCAAGAGACCCAGTACTTC. Translation: CASRRTSGGQETQYF. The genes are TRBV2 and TRBJ2-5, with TRBD2 matching 14 bases. V lost 6 bases to trimming and J lost 2 bases; unmatched junction nucleotides: 2. The CDR3 totals 15 residues. The germline gives CDR1 SNHLY, CDR2 FYNNEI.

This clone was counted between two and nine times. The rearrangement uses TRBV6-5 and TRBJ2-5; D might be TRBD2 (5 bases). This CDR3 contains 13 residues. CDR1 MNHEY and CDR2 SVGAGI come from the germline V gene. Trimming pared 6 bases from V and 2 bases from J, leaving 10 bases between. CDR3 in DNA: TGTGCCAGCAGCCATCGGGAACAAGAGACCCAGTACTTC. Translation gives CASSHREQETQYF.

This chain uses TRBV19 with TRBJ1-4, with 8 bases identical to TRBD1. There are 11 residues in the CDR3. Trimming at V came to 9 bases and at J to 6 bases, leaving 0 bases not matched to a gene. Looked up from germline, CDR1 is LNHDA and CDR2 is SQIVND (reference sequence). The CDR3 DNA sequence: TGTGCCAGGGACAGGGATGAAAAACTGTTTTTT. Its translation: CARDRDEKLFF.

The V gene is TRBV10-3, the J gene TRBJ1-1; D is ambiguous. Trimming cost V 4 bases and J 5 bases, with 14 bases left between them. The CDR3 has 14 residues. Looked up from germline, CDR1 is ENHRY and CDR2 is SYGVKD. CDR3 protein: CAISVGAQDTEAFF. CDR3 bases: TGTGCCATCAGTGTCGGCGCCCAGGATACTGAAGCTTTCTTT.

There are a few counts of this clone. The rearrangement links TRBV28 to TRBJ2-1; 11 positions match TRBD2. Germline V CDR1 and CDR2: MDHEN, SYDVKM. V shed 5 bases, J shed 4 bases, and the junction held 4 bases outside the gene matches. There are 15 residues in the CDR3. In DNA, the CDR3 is TGTGCCAGCAGTCCGGGACTAGCGGATTACAATGAGCAGTTCTTC. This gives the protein CASSPGLADYNEQFF.

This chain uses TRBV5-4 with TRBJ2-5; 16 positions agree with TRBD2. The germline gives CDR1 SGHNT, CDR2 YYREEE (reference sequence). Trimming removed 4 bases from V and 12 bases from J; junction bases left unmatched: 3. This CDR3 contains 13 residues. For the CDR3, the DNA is TGTGCCAGCAGCACGGGACTAGCGGGGGGGAAGTACTTC. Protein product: CASSTGLAGGKYF.

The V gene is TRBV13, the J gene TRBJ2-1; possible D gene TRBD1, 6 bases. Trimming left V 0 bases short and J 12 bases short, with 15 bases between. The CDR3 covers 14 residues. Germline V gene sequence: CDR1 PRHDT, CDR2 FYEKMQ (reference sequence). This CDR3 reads CASSLGRGGTRQFF. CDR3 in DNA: TGTGCCAGCAGCTTAGGCAGGGGTGGTACTAGGCAGTTCTTC.

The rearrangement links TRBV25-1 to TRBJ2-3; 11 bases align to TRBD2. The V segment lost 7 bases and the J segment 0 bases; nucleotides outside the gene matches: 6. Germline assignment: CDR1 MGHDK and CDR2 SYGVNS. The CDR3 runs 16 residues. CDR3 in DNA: TGTGCCAGCACCGTCGGACTAGCGGGTAGCACAGATACGCAGTATTTT. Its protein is CASTVGLAGSTDTQYF.

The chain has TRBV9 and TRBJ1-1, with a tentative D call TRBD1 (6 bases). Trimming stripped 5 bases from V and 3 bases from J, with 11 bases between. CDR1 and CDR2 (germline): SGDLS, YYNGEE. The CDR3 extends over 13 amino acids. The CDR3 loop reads CASSRGGDTEAFF. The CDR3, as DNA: TGTGCCAGCAGTAGGGGGGGCGACACTGAAGCTTTCTTT.